One sample yielded the 32 T cell receptor beta chains listed below, sequenced in a study of blood T cells in healthy people across ages. For the second PCR, which ran for roughly 7 to 11 cycles, a sample-barcoded 5' primer and a J-beta primer mix were used. TCRdb re-analysed the 5' RACE reads in MiXCR, keeping a single row per CDR3 protein. The sample shows hundreds of thousands of distinct CDR3 sequences, 46% of them seen only once. The sequenced sample was blood. The source of these receptors is a man aged 80 or over in good health.

This clonotype occurred many times. V and J are TRBV28 and TRBJ2-7, with D possibly TRBD1 on 6 matching bases. Germline V gene lookup returns CDR1 MDHEN and CDR2 SYDVKM. Trimming shortened V by 2 bases and J by 4 bases, and 9 bases separated the two germline ends. The CDR3 is made up of 13 amino acids. The CDR3 DNA reads TGTGCCAGCAGTTTAGGGGACATATACGAGCAGTACTTC. As protein: CASSLGDIYEQYF.

This sequence joins TRBV27 and TRBJ2-2; 7 bases agree with TRBD2. Germline CDR1 and CDR2: MNHEY and SMNVEV (reference sequence). V was clipped by 2 bases and J by 3 bases; unmatched bases: 3. This CDR3 spans 15 amino acids. CDR3 residues: CASSLRGRDTGELFF. In DNA form, the CDR3 reads TGTGCCAGCAGTTTACGGGGGAGGGACACCGGGGAGCTGTTTTTT.

Points on this clonotype: One base away lies a much larger clone, so this may be a sequencing read error. This chain joins TRBV20-1 and TRBJ2-3; the match to TRBD2 covers 7 bases. The CDR3 is 14 residues long. CDR1 and CDR2 from the germline V gene are DFQATT and SNEGSKA (reference sequence). The CDR3 DNA follows: TGCAGTGTTAGAGATTCACTAGCGTTAGATACGCAGTATTTT. Amino acid sequence: CSVRDSLALDTQYF.

This chain connects TRBV28 to TRBJ2-7, with D unclear. This CDR3 is built from 14 residues. CDR1 MDHEN and CDR2 SYDVKM come from the germline V gene. The ends were cut back, 8 bases at V and 2 bases at J, with 16 bases in the middle. This CDR3 reads CASQDFLEPYEQYF. In nucleotides, the CDR3 is TGTGCCAGCCAAGATTTTCTAGAACCCTACGAGCAGTACTTC. The full variable domain, rest sourced from reference TRBV28 and TRBJ2-7, is DVKVTQSSRYLVKRTGEKVFLECVQDMDHENMFWYRQDPGLGLRLIYFSYDVKMKEKGDIPEGYSVSREKKERFSLILESASTNQTSMYLCASQDFLEPYEQYFGPGTRLTVT.

Only one count was recorded for this clonotype. This chain uses TRBV29-1 with TRBJ2-7, with 7 nucleotides matching TRBD1. In germline, CDR1 is SQVTM, CDR2 ANQGSEA. The CDR3 runs to 16 residues. With 0 bases clipped from V and 2 bases from J, the junction kept 10 bases outside the gene matches. CDR3 residues: CSVEDQFRGRTYEQYF. CDR3 sequence (DNA): TGCAGCGTTGAAGATCAGTTTAGGGGGCGAACCTACGAGCAGTACTTC.

The chain employs TRBV5-1 and TRBJ2-5, with 7 nucleotides matching TRBD1. V lost 2 bases and J lost 11; bases outside the gene matches: 12. Germline CDR1 is SGHRS and CDR2 is YFSETQ. CDR3 length: 14 residues. CDR3: CASSFQQGIDEQYF. CDR3 coding DNA: TGCGCCAGCAGCTTCCAACAGGGGATCGATGAGCAGTACTTC. The variable domain in full, with the rest retrieved from reference TRBV5-1 and TRBJ2-5, is KAGVTQTPRYLIKTRGQQVTLSCSPISGHRSVSWYQQTPGQGLQFLFEYFSETQRNKGNFPGRFSGRQFSNSRSEMNVSTLELGDSALYLCASSFQQGIDEQYFGPGTRLLVL.

V gene TRBV29-1 combines with J gene TRBJ2-3, with D unresolved. Looked up from germline, CDR1 is SQVTM and CDR2 is ANQGSEA. The CDR3 length is 13 residues. Trimming pared 3 bases from V and 1 base from J, leaving 8 bases between. The CDR3 here is CSVEAVGTDTQYF. In DNA form, the CDR3 reads TGCAGCGTTGAGGCAGTAGGCACAGATACGCAGTATTTT.

This sequence joins TRBV20-1 and TRBJ2-5; 7 positions agree with TRBD1. The CDR3 runs 14 residues. The germline CDR1 and CDR2 sequences are DFQATT and SNEGSKA (reference sequence). Trimming took 5 bases from V and 5 from J; bases not matched to a gene: 11. The CDR3 here is CSALASRGRETQYF. The CDR3 DNA reads as TGCAGTGCTCTCGCCTCTAGGGGGCGGGAGACCCAGTACTTC.

This chain connects TRBV29-1 to TRBJ2-5; D assignment may be TRBD1 or TRBD2 (6 bases each). With the DNA end fitting TRBJ2-7 better, the J assignment may be wrong. The CDR3 runs to 13 residues. The germline CDR1 and CDR2 sequences are SQVTM and ANQGSEA. The CDR3 DNA is TGCAGCGTTGAAGCCACGGGGGCGGGCGAGCAGTACTTC. This codes for CSVEATGAGEQYF.

This chain links TRBV7-2 with TRBJ2-3; TRBD2 matches at 11 bases. Germline V CDR1 and CDR2: SGHTA, FQGNSA. With 5 bases clipped from V and 2 bases from J, the junction kept 6 bases outside the gene matches. This CDR3 comprises 16 residues. The CDR3 sequence: CASSEGTSGITDTQYF. In nucleotides, the CDR3 is TGTGCCAGCAGCGAAGGGACTAGCGGAATCACAGATACGCAGTATTTT.

This clonotype was seen more than once but under ten times. This chain uses TRBV30 with TRBJ1-5, with D maybe TRBD1 (5 bases). Trimming took off 3 bases at V and 2 bases at J, with 11 bases between the two ends. CDR1 is GTSNPN, CDR2 SVGIG, per germline (reference sequence). The CDR3 totals 14 residues. CDR3 DNA sequence: TGTGCCTGGAGGGGATCGGGGGGCAATCAGCCCCAGCATTTT. Translated, it gives CAWRGSGGNQPQHF.

The chain couples TRBV6-2 or TRBV6-3 to TRBJ2-5, with TRBD2 matching 15 bases. The CDR3 has 18 residues. The V gene's germline CDR1 is MNHEY and CDR2 SVGEGT. Trimming at V came to 9 bases and at J to 4 bases, leaving 15 bases not matched to a gene. For the CDR3, the DNA is TGTGCCAGTGCGCCGGGACTAGCGGGAGGATTATGGTCAGAGACCCAGTACTTC. This sequence encodes CASAPGLAGGLWSETQYF.

This clonotype was seen just once. One end of the junction is discordant with germline, which a read error may explain. This chain uses TRBV5-1 with TRBJ2-7; D ambiguous. CDR1 is SGHRS and CDR2 is YFSETQ in the germline V gene. The CDR3 has 14 residues. The chain's CDR3 is CTSSPWPASYEQYF. DNA for the CDR3: TGCACCAGCAGCCCGTGGCCGGCTTCCTACGAGCAGTACTTC.

V usage is TRBV7-2 and J usage is TRBJ2-2; 7 bases are a match to TRBD1. CDR1 is SGHTA, CDR2 FQGNSA, per germline. The CDR3 consists of 15 residues. The trim removed 5 bases at V and 7 bases at J, leaving 10 bases unmatched. The CDR3 sequence: CASSPRTGINGELFF. The DNA for the CDR3 is TGTGCCAGCAGCCCGAGGACAGGAATAAACGGGGAGCTGTTTTTT.

The genes are TRBV20-1 and TRBJ1-2; 8 nucleotides agree with TRBD1. V trimming: 4 bases; J trimming: 4 bases; junction bases outside the gene matches: 5. CDR1 and CDR2 from the germline V gene are DFQATT and SNEGSKA (reference sequence). This CDR3 spans 13 amino acids. The CDR3 here is CSATQGASYGYTF. The CDR3 coding sequence is TGCAGTGCTACTCAGGGGGCGAGCTATGGCTACACCTTC.

This clonotype was counted only a few times. CDR3 amino acids: CASSRPGQGRNEQFF. The CDR3, as DNA: TGTGCCAGCAGCCGCCCGGGACAGGGTAGGAATGAGCAGTTCTTC. This chain connects TRBV14 to TRBJ2-1; 9 bases agree with TRBD1. The CDR3 spans 15 residues. CDR1 is SGHDN and CDR2 is FVKESK in the germline V gene. Unmatched junction bases numbered 8, after V lost 4 bases and J lost 7 bases.

The rearrangement links TRBV5-1 to TRBJ1-4; D is unresolved. CDR1 and CDR2 (germline): SGHRS, YFSETQ. This CDR3 has 14 amino acids. The germline V and J ends were trimmed by 4 bases and 0 bases, with 7 bases remaining between them. In nucleotides, the CDR3 is TGCGCCAGCAGCGGCGGAACAACTAATGAAAAACTGTTTTTT. This translates into CASSGGTTNEKLFF.

The chain recombines TRBV7-3 with TRBJ2-1; TRBD2 might be the D (7 bases). Trimming shortened V by 2 bases and J by 9 bases, and 17 bases separated the two germline ends. This CDR3 has 15 residues. Germline lookup yields CDR1 SGHTA and CDR2 FQGTGA. The chain's CDR3 is CASSLGGGSLREQFF. The CDR3 nucleotides are TGTGCCAGCAGCTTAGGGGGCGGGAGTCTACGTGAGCAGTTCTTC.

This clonotype was seen only a few times. The chain uses TRBV7-2 and TRBJ2-1; 7 bases line up with TRBD2. The CDR3 totals 17 residues. V lost 5 bases to trimming and J lost 2 bases; unmatched junction nucleotides: 12. CDR1 is SGHTA and CDR2 is FQGNSA in the germline V gene. DNA of the CDR3: TGTGCCAGCAGCCCAGCCCCCCCAGCGGGACCCTACAATGAGCAGTTCTTC. Protein product: CASSPAPPAGPYNEQFF.

V is TRBV11-3 and J is TRBJ2-5, with D uncertain. The CDR3 contains 16 residues. In germline, CDR1 is SGHNT, CDR2 YENEEA. Trimming removed 5 bases from V and 1 base from J, with 17 bases in between. CDR3 sequence reads: CASSRPGLPPQETQYF. CDR3 coding DNA: TGTGCCAGCAGCCGACCCGGTTTGCCCCCCCAAGAGACCCAGTACTTC.

V is TRBV28 and J is TRBJ2-4, with 7 bases lining up with TRBD2. The CDR3 runs 12 residues. Germline values: CDR1 MDHEN, CDR2 SYDVKM. V trimming: 6 bases; J trimming: 13 bases; junction bases outside the gene matches: 9. The DNA for the CDR3 is TGTGCCAGCAGCGTCGGGGGGAGGGAGCAGTACTTC. Amino acids: CASSVGGREQYF.

This clonotype was seen many times. V is TRBV7-2 and J is TRBJ2-1, with 10 bases fitting TRBD2. The V gene's germline CDR1 is SGHTA and CDR2 FQGNSA. Trimming at V came to 0 bases and at J to 7 bases, leaving 6 bases not matched to a gene. This CDR3 has 16 residues. As DNA, the CDR3 is TGTGCCAGCAGCTTAGCCTCAGCGGGAGGGCCAAATGAGCAGTTCTTC. Encoded protein: CASSLASAGGPNEQFF. Combining the CDR3 with reference TRBV7-2 and TRBJ2-1 gives the whole variable domain GAGVSQSPSNKVTEKGKDVELRCDPISGHTALYWYRQSLGQGLEFLIYFQGNSAPDKSGLPSDRFSAERTGGSVSTLTIQRTQQEDSAVYLCASSLASAGGPNEQFFGPGTRLTVL.

V and J are TRBV7-9 and TRBJ2-7; 11 bases agree with TRBD1. The CDR3 covers 15 residues. J lost 6 bases, V lost 3 bases, and 7 bases had no gene match. CDR1 and CDR2 from the germline V gene are SEHNR and FQNEAQ (reference sequence). CDR3 sequence reads: CASSFLGQGATEQYF. In nucleotides, the CDR3 is TGTGCCAGCAGCTTTCTAGGACAGGGGGCGACCGAGCAGTACTTC.

This clonotype was picked up a small number of times. This chain uses TRBV5-1 with TRBJ2-1, with 8 bases lining up with TRBD2. This CDR3 region has 15 residues. Germline CDR1 is SGHRS and CDR2 is YFSETQ. The V segment lost 4 bases and the J segment 4 bases; nucleotides outside the gene matches: 7. The CDR3 region has the DNA TGCGCCAGCAGCGTTAGCGGGACCAATTACAATGAGCAGTTCTTC. It encodes CASSVSGTNYNEQFF.

The chain combines TRBV2 with TRBJ1-1; D is unresolved. V was cut by 2 bases and J by 0 bases, with 4 bases left in between. The CDR3 spans 13 residues. CDR1 is SNHLY and CDR2 is FYNNEI in the germline V gene. CDR3 sequence (DNA): TGTGCCAGCAGTGAAATGGTGAACACTGAAGCTTTCTTT. Protein: CASSEMVNTEAFF.

V gene TRBV6-2 or TRBV6-3 combines with J gene TRBJ2-4; maybe TRBD2 (6 bases). The DNA end is a closer match to TRBJ2-7, so the J assignment may be wrong. CDR3 length: 16 amino acids. Germline V gene data show CDR1 as MNHEY and CDR2 as SVGEGT. This chain's CDR3 is CASKEGLGRDPYEQYF. Written as DNA, the CDR3 is TGTGCCAGCAAGGAGGGCCTCGGGCGGGACCCCTACGAGCAGTACTTC.

The chain has TRBV7-2 and TRBJ2-3, with D perhaps matching TRBD2 (6 bases). V was cut by 4 bases and J by 6 bases, with 17 bases left in between. This CDR3 has 15 residues. Germline values: CDR1 SGHTA, CDR2 FQGNSA. The CDR3 nucleotides are TGTGCCAGCAGCTCAACATACACTAGCAGGGATACGCAGTATTTT. Its protein product is CASSSTYTSRDTQYF.

The chain uses TRBV13 and TRBJ2-3; the match to TRBD2 covers 9 bases. J was trimmed by 0 bases and V by 5 bases; bases with no gene match: 6. In germline, CDR1 is PRHDT, CDR2 FYEKMQ (reference sequence). This CDR3 has 16 amino acids. The CDR3 loop reads CASSRIAGVSTDTQYF. The CDR3 DNA reads as TGTGCCAGCAGCCGTATAGCGGGAGTGAGCACAGATACGCAGTATTTT.

This clonotype was observed a handful of times. The V call is TRBV24-1, the J call TRBJ2-1; TRBD2 might be the D (6 bases). The CDR3 runs 15 residues. Germline V gene sequence: CDR1 KGHDR, CDR2 SFDVKD. V gave up 1 base and J gave up 2 bases, with 8 bases separating them. CDR3 protein: CATSDLAGAYNEQFF. CDR3 in DNA: TGTGCCACCAGTGATTTAGCGGGTGCCTACAATGAGCAGTTCTTC.

This clonotype showed up just once. This sequence joins TRBV29-1 and TRBJ1-2; D uncertain. V lost 4 bases and J lost 3, with 9 bases in between. This CDR3 spans 12 amino acids. Germline CDR1 and CDR2: SQVTM and ANQGSEA. CDR3 in DNA: TGCAGCGTTGTAGAACAAGACTATGGCTACACCTTC. Protein product: CSVVEQDYGYTF.

The CDR3 DNA sequence: TGCAGTGCTAGAGGCATAACCCCGAGAACAGGGGTCGATCAGCCCCAGCATTTT. It is translated as CSARGITPRTGVDQPQHF. The chain is built from TRBV20-1 and TRBJ1-5, with 7 bases that match TRBD1. From germline, CDR1 is DFQATT and CDR2 SNEGSKA (reference sequence). The CDR3 covers 18 residues. Trimming removed 1 base from V and 5 bases from J; junction bases left unmatched: 17.

This clonotype was counted a few times. This sequence joins TRBV9 and TRBJ2-1; 9 positions match TRBD1. J was trimmed by 5 bases and V by 7 bases; bases with no gene match: 4. CDR3 length: 13 residues. Germline V gives CDR1 SGDLS, CDR2 YYNGEE. The CDR3, as DNA: TGTGCCAGCGGGGACAGGGCACACAATGAGCAGTTCTTC. This encodes CASGDRAHNEQFF.